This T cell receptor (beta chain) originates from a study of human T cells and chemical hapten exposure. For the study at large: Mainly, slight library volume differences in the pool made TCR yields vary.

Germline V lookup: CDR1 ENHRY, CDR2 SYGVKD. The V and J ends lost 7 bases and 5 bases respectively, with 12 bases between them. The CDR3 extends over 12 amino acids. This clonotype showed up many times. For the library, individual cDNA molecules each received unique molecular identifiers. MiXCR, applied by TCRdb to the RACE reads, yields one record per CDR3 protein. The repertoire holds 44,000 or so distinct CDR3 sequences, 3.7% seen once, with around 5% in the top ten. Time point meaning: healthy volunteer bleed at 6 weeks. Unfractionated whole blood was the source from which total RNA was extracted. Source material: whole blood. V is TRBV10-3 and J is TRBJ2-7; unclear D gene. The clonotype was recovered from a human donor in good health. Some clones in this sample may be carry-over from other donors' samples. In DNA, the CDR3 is TGTGCCATCAACCCAAACTCGGACGAGCAGTACTTC. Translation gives CAINPNSDEQYF.